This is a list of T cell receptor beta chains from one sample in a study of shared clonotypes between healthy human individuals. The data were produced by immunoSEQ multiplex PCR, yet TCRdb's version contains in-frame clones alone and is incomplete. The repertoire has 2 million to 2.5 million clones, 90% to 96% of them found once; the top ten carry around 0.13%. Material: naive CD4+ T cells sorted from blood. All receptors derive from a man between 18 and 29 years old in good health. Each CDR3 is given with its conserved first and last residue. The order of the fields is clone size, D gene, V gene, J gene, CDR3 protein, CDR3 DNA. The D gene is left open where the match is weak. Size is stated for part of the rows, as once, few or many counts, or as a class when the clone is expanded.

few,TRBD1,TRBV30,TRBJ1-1,CALNRDSTEAFF,TGTGCCTTAAACAGGGACAGCACTGAAGCTTTCTTT
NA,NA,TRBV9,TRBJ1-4,CASSVVSVGKREKLFF,TGTGCCAGCAGCGTAGTTTCGGTGGGGAAGAGAGAAAAACTGTTTTTT
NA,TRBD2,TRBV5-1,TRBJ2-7,CASSPLAGGAGNEQYF,TGCGCCAGCAGCCCATTAGCGGGGGGGGCTGGGAACGAGCAGTACTTC
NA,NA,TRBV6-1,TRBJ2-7,CASSASTRGYEQYF,TGTGCCAGCAGTGCGTCGACTAGAGGGTACGAGCAGTACTTC
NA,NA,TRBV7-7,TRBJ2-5,CASSSGSVGTQYF,TGTGCTAGCAGCTCGGGTTCCGTCGGGACCCAGTACTTC
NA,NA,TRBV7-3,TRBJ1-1,CASSFFGDTEAFF,TGTGCCAGCAGCTTCTTCGGGGACACTGAAGCTTTCTTT
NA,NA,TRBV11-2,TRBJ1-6,CASSLDLGTGGSPLHF,TGTGCCAGCAGCTTAGATTTAGGGACCGGGGGTTCACCCCTCCACTTT
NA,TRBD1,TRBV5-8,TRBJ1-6,CASSHQGKGAPLHF,TGTGCCAGCAGCCATCAGGGAAAGGGGGCTCCCCTCCACTTT
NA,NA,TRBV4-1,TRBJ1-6,CASSQVQGTAVAPLHF,TGCGCCAGCAGCCAAGTTCAGGGAACGGCTGTTGCACCCCTCCACTTT
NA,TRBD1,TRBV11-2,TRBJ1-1,CASSNRGVTEAFF,TGTGCCAGCAGCAACAGGGGTGTCACTGAAGCTTTCTTT
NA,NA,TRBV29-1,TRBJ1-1,CSGGQQNTEAFF,TGCAGCGGTGGACAGCAGAACACTGAAGCTTTCTTT
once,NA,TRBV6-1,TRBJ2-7,CASSAPRGADEQYF,TGTGCCAGCAGTGCCCCCCGGGGGGCGGACGAGCAGTACTTC
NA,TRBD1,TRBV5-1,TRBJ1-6,CASSFTRTGENSPLHF,TGCGCCAGCAGCTTCACTCGGACAGGTGAAAATTCACCCCTCCACTTT
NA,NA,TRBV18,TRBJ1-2,CASSQTDTTNYGYTF,TGTGCCAGCTCACAAACGGACACTACTAACTATGGCTACACCTTC
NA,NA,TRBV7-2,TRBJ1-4,CASSSRPATNEKLFF,TGTGCCAGCAGCTCCCGACCCGCAACTAATGAAAAACTGTTTTTT
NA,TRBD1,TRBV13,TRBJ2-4,CASSLPGQTKNIQYF,TGTGCCAGCAGCTTACCGGGACAGACCAAAAACATTCAGTACTTC
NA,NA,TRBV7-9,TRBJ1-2,CASSLDPSYGYTF,TGTGCCAGCAGCTTAGACCCATCCTATGGCTACACCTTC
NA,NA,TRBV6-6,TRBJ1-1,CASTNTERGNTEAFF,TGTGCCAGCACCAACACCGAACGGGGGAACACTGAAGCTTTCTTT
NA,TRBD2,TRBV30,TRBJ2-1,CAWTSGRAVNNEQFF,TGTGCCTGGACTAGCGGGAGGGCGGTAAATAATGAGCAGTTCTTC
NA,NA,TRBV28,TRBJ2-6,CASSLPTGSGANVLTF,TGTGCCAGCAGTCTGCCGACGGGCTCTGGGGCCAACGTCCTGACTTTC
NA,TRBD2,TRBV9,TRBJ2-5,CASSVGLAGGYRETQYF,TGTGCCAGCAGCGTAGGGCTAGCGGGGGGGTATAGGGAGACCCAGTACTTC
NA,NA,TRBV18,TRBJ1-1,CASSPTGMNTEAFF,TGTGCCAGCTCACCAACAGGAATGAACACTGAAGCTTTCTTT
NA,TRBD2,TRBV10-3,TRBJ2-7,CAIKGGRGPYEQYF,TGTGCCATCAAGGGCGGGAGGGGACCCTACGAGCAGTACTTC
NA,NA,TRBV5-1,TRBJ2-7,CASSSTGHYEQYF,TGCGCCAGCAGCTCGACAGGCCACTACGAGCAGTACTTC
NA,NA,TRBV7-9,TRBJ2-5,CASSFKLDVETQYF,TGTGCCAGCAGCTTTAAACTAGACGTGGAGACCCAGTACTTC
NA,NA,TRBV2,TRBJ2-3,CARSTRASGSTDTQYF,TGTGCCAGGTCTACCCGGGCTTCAGGTAGCACAGATACGCAGTATTTT
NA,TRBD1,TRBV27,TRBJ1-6,CASSWDRVGSPLHF,TGTGCCAGCAGTTGGGACAGGGTAGGCTCACCCCTCCACTTT
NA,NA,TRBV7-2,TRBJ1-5,CASSTEVGASNQPQHF,TGTGCCAGCAGCACCGAGGTAGGGGCAAGCAATCAGCCCCAGCATTTT
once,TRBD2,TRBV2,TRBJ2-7,CASTPGLATSYEQYF,TGTGCCAGCACCCCGGGACTAGCGACCTCCTACGAGCAGTACTTC
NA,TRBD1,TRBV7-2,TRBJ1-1,CASSYGQGGKAFF,TGTGCCAGCAGCTACGGACAGGGGGGTAAAGCTTTCTTT
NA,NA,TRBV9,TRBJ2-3,CASSVDVSTDTQYF,TGTGCCAGCAGCGTAGACGTTAGCACAGATACGCAGTATTTT
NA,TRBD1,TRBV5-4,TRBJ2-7,CASSRGTESSYEQYF,TGTGCCAGCAGCAGAGGGACAGAGAGCTCCTACGAGCAGTACTTC
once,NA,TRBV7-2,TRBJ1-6,CASSVRDTGLNSPLHF,TGTGCCAGCAGCGTCCGGGACACTGGACTTAATTCACCCCTCCACTTT
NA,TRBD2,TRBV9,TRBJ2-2,CASSPNRGLANTGELFF,TGTGCCAGCAGCCCCAATAGAGGACTAGCGAACACCGGGGAGCTGTTTTTT
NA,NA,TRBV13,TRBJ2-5,CASSILQGGETQYF,TGTGCCAGCAGCATACTTCAGGGAGGAGAGACCCAGTACTTC
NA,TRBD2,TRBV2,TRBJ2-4,CASSDQGGLAVPRGF,TGTGCCAGCAGTGACCAAGGGGGACTAGCGGTCCCTCGCGGCTTC
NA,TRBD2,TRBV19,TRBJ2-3,CASSILRLAGASGTDTQYF,TGTGCCAGTAGTATCCTGCGACTAGCGGGGGCCTCGGGCACAGATACGCAGTATTTT
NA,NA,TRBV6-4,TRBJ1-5,CASSAGSQPQHF,TGTGCCAGCAGCGCAGGGTCTCAGCCCCAGCATTTT
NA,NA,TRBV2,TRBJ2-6,CASSPGANVLTF,TGTGCCAGCAGCCCTGGGGCCAACGTCCTGACTTTC
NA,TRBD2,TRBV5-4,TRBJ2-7,CASRLAGGHEQYF,TGTGCCAGCAGACTAGCGGGGGGTCACGAGCAGTACTTC
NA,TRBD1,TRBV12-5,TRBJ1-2,CASVKNRGQDYGYTF,TGTGCTAGTGTCAAAAACAGGGGACAGGACTATGGCTACACCTTC
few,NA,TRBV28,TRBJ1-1,CASSLSPAEAFF,TGTGCCAGCAGTTTATCCCCGGCTGAAGCTTTCTTT